This TCR beta chain came from a study of T cell responses to AZD1222 COVID-19 vaccine. Study results and caveats: Within unmutated variant regions lay the reported targets of nearly half of spike-specific TCRs. Possibly, clonal diversity was underestimated; donors were largely white British and included more females. Dominant at 160-218 and 743-854, vaccine-associated CD4 TCRs also spanned spike.

Regarding this clone: What it recognizes is unknown.

Samples with a second dose at about 4 or about 12 weeks were pooled together. The method was immunoSEQ multiplex PCR; TCRdb's version includes in-frame clones alone and lacks a portion of them. The table includes roughly 110,000 clones, about 90% detected once. This CDR3 is 14 amino acids long. Trimming left V 4 bases short and J 4 bases short, with 13 bases between. Germline lookup yields CDR1 LGHDT and CDR2 YNNKEL (reference sequence). The TCR sequence derives from an adult who received the AZD1222 COVID-19 vaccine. The genes are TRBV3-1 (or the pseudogene TRBV3-2) and TRBJ2-5; D unclear. Sample: peripheral blood, taken 28 days after the second AZD1222 dose. The CDR3 DNA reads TGTGCCAGCAGCCCGACAAGGTACGGAGAGACCCAGTACTTC. Translating it yields CASSPTRYGETQYF.